This T cell receptor (beta chain) was captured by sequencing in a study of identifying expanded T cells in peripheral blood. Notes on the study in general: Variance in clone template counts between approximately 2-week samples significantly increased with total template count across all healthy donors.

Trimming removed 6 bases at V and 3 bases at J, with 12 bases between. From germline, CDR1 is MNHEY and CDR2 SVGAGI. This CDR3 spans 14 amino acids. Of note for this clone: As yet, its antigen is unknown.

Profiled with immunoSEQ multiplex PCR; TCRdb holds only in-frame clones, not every one. Altogether roughly 100,000 clones are present, about 89% being singletons, with the ten largest covering about 15%. During the collection period, no donor immune events like infections were recorded. This rearrangement joins TRBV6-5 to TRBJ1-5; D gene ambiguous. Input material: blood. The sequence came from a person aged 18-70 years in good health. The CDR3 sequence: CASSRHTDNQPQHF. The DNA for the CDR3 is TGTGCCAGCAGCCGCCACACCGACAATCAGCCCCAGCATTTT.